The source of this T cell receptor (beta chain) is a study of blood T cell repertoires in COVID-19. Study background: Researchers got acute and convalescent COVID-19 samples from the United States, Italy and Spain.

Study members were between about 18 and 100 years old and lived in fewer than 30 US regions. Original methodology: Researchers report that nucleated cell counts were estimated from reference gene primer amplification. This table comes from immunoSEQ multiplex PCR, and its TCRdb copy is limited to in-frame clones, with some not included. The DNA was the basis for D and trimming; V, J and clone size are from that table. The sample has around 250,000 clones; just under 90% are singletons. With regard to this clone: The junction shows a germline mismatch at one end, possibly a read error.

The CDR3 contains 15 residues. Germline V CDR1 and CDR2: SSHAT, FNYEAQ (reference sequence). J is TRBJ2-1 and V is TRBV7-7; TRBD2 matches at 8 bases. The sequence derives from a woman aged 25 to 39 with acute COVID-19. Specimen: PBMCs or T cells enriched from blood (not recorded which). The CDR3 sequence: CASSFRREAYNEQFF. The CDR3 DNA is TGTGCTAGCAGCTTTAGGCGGGAGGCCTACAATGAGCAGTTCTTC. The full variable domain, with the rest looked up from reference TRBV7-7 and TRBJ2-1, is GAGVSQSPRYKVTKRGQDVTLRCDPISSHATLYWYQQALGQGPEFLTYFNYEAQPDKSGLPSDRFSAERPEGSISTLTIQRTEQRDSAMYRCASSFRREAYNEQFFGPGTRLTVL.